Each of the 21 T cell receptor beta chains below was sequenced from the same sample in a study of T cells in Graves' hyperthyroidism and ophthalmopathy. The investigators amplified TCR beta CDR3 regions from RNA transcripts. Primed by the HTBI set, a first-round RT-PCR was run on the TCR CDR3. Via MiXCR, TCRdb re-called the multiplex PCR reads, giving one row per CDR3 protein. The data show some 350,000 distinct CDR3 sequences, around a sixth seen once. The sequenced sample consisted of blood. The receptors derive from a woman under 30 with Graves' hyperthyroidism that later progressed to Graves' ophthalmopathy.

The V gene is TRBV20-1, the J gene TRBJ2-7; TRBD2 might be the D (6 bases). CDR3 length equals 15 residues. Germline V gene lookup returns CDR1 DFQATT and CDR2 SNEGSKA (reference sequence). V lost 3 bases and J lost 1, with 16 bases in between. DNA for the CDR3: TGCAGTGCTAGGTTGCGGGGTCAACAATCCTACGAGCAGTACTTC. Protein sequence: CSARLRGQQSYEQYF.

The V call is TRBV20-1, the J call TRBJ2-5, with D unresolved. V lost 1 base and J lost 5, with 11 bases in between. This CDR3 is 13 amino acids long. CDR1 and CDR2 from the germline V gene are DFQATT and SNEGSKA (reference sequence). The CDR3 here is CSARGKGWETQYF. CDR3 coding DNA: TGCAGTGCTAGAGGAAAAGGGTGGGAGACCCAGTACTTC.

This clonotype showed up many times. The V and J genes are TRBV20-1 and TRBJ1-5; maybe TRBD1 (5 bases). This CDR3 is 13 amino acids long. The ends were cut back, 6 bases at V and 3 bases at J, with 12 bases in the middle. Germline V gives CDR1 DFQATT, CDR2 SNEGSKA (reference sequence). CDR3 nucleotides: TGCAGTGCAGGGACGGATTTCAATCAGCCCCAGCATTTT. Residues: CSAGTDFNQPQHF.

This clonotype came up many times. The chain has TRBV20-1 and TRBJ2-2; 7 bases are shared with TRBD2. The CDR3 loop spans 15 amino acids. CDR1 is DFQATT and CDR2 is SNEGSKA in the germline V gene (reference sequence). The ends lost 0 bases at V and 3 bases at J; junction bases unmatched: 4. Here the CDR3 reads CSARELADYTGELFF. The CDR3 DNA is TGCAGTGCTAGAGAGCTAGCGGACTACACCGGGGAGCTGTTTTTT.

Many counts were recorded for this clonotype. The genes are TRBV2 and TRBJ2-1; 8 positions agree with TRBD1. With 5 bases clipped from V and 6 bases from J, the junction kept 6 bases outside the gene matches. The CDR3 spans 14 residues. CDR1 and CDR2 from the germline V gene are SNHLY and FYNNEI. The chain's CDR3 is CASSRTGSSNEQFF. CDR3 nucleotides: TGTGCCAGCAGTCGGACAGGGAGCAGCAATGAGCAGTTCTTC.

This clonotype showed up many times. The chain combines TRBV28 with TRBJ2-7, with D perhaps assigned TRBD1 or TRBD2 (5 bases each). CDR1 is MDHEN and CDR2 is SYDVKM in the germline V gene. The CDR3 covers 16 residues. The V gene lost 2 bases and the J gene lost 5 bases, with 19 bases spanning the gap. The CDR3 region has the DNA TGTGCCAGCAGTTTAGGGGGTACTGGGGTAGGCCACGAGCAGTACTTC. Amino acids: CASSLGGTGVGHEQYF. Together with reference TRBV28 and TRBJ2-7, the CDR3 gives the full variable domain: DVKVTQSSRYLVKRTGEKVFLECVQDMDHENMFWYRQDPGLGLRLIYFSYDVKMKEKGDIPEGYSVSREKKERFSLILESASTNQTSMYLCASSLGGTGVGHEQYFGPGTRLTVT.

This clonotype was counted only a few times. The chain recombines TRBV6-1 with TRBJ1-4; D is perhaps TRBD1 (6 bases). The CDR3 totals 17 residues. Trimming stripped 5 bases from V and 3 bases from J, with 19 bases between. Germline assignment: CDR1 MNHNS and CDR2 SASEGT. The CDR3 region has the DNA TGTGCCAGCAGTCCTTGGACAGTGCAGGTCGCTAATGAAAAACTGTTTTTT. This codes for CASSPWTVQVANEKLFF.

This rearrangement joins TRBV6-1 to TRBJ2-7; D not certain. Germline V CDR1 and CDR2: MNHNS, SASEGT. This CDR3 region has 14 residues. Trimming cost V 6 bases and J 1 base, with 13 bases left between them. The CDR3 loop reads CASRGTFPSYEQYF. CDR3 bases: TGTGCCAGCAGGGGCACTTTCCCTTCCTACGAGCAGTACTTC.

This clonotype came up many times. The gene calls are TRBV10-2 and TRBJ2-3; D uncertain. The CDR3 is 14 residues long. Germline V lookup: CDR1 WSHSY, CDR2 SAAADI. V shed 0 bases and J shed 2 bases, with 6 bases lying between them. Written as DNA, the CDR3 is TGCGCCAGCAGTGAGTCGGGCTCCACAGATACGCAGTATTTT. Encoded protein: CASSESGSTDTQYF.

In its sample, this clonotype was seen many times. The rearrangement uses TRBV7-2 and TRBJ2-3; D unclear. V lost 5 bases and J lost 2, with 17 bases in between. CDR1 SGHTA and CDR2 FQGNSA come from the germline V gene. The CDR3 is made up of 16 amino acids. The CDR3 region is CASSPFTGAHTDTQYF. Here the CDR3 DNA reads TGTGCCAGCAGCCCATTTACGGGCGCCCACACAGATACGCAGTATTTT. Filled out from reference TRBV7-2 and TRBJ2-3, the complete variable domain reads GAGVSQSPSNKVTEKGKDVELRCDPISGHTALYWYRQSLGQGLEFLIYFQGNSAPDKSGLPSDRFSAERTGGSVSTLTIQRTQQEDSAVYLCASSPFTGAHTDTQYFGPGTRLTVL.

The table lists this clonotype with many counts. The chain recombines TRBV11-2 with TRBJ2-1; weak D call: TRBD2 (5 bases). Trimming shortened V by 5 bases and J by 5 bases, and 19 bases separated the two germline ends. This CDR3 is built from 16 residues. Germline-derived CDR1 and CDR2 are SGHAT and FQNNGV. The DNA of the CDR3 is TGTGCCAGCAGCGGACCTAACGGGAACCCCGACAATGAGCAGTTCTTC. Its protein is CASSGPNGNPDNEQFF.

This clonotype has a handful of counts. CDR3 residues: CASSQDPLPLSPYEQYF. CDR3 DNA sequence: TGCGCCAGCAGCCAAGATCCCCTTCCGTTATCTCCCTACGAGCAGTACTTC. The V call is TRBV4-1, the J call TRBJ2-7; D not resolved. The CDR3 sequence is 17 residues long. Germline loops: CDR1 MGHRA, CDR2 YSYEKL. The V end lost 0 bases, the J end lost 2 bases, and 17 bases lay between the germline ends.

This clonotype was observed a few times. The CDR3 bases are TGCGCCAGCAGCCAAGGACGGGGGGCAGGCGAGCAGTACTTC. Amino acids: CASSQGRGAGEQYF. This chain uses TRBV4-1 with TRBJ2-7; possibly TRBD2 for D (7 bases). The CDR3 loop spans 14 amino acids. V was clipped by 1 base and J by 6 bases, with 13 bases between them. The germline gives CDR1 MGHRA, CDR2 YSYEKL.

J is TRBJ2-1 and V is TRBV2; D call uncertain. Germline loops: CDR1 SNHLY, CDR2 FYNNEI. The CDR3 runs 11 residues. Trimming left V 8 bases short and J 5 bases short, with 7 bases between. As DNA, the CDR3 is TGTGCCAGCCTACAGAACAATGAGCAGTTCTTC. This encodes CASLQNNEQFF.

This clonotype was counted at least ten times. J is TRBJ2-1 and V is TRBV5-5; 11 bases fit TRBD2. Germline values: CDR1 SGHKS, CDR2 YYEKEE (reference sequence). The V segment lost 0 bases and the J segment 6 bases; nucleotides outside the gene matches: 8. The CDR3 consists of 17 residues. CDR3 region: CASSLVLAGGSINEQFF. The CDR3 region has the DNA TGTGCCAGCAGCTTGGTCCTAGCGGGAGGTTCGATCAATGAGCAGTTCTTC.

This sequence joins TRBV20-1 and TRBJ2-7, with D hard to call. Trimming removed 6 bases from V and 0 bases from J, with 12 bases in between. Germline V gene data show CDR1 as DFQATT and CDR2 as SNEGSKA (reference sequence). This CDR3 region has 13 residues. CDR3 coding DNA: TGCAGTGCCACGCAGCCGAGCTCCTACGAGCAGTACTTC. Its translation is CSATQPSSYEQYF.

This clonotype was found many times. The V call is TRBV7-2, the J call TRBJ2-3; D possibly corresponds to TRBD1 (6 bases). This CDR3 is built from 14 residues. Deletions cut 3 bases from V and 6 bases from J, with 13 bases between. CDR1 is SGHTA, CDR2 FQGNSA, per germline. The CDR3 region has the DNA TGTGCCAGCAGCTTGCCAGGGGCTGGTGATACGCAGTATTTT. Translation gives CASSLPGAGDTQYF.

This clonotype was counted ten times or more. The CDR3 is CASSPLEGGYTF. The CDR3 DNA reads as TGTGCCAGCAGCCCCCTAGAAGGCGGCTACACCTTC. The J gene is TRBJ1-2, the V gene TRBV3-1; D unresolved. Germline CDR1 is LGHDT and CDR2 is YNNKEL (reference sequence). V lost 4 bases and J lost 8, with 11 bases in between. The CDR3 totals 12 residues.

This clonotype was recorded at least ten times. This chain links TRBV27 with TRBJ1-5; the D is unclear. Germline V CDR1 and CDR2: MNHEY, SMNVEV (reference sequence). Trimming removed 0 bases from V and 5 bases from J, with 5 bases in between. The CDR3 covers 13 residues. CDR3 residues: CASSLSTYQPQHF. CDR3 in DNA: TGTGCCAGCAGTTTATCGACTTATCAGCCCCAGCATTTT.

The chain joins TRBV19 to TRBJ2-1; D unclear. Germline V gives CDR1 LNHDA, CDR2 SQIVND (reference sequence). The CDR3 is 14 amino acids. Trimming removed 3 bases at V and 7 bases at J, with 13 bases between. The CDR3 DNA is TGTGCCAGTAGTATTGAATTGGAAGTGAATGAGCAGTTCTTC. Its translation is CASSIELEVNEQFF.

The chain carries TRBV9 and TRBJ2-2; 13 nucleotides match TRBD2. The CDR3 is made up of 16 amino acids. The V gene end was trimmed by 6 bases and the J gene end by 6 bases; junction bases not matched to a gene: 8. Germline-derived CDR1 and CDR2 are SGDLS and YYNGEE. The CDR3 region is CASTTSGRAGSGELFF. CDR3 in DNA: TGTGCCAGCACCACTAGCGGGAGGGCCGGCTCCGGGGAGCTGTTTTTT.